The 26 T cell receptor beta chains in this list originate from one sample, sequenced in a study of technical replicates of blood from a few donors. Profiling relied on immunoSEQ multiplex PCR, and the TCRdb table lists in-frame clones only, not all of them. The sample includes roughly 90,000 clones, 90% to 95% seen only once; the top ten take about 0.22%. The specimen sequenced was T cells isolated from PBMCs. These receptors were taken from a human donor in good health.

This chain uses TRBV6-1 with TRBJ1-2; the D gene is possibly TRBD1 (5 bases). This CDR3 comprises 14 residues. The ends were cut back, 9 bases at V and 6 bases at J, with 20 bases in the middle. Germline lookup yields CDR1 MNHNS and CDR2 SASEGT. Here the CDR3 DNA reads TGTGCCAGTCACCGGGACGGAGGGTCCAATGGCTACACCTTC. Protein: CASHRDGGSNGYTF.

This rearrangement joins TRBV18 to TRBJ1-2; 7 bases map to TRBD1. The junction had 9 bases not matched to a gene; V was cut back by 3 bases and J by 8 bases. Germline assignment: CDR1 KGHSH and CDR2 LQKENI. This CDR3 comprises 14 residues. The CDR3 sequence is CASSPRQGREGYTF. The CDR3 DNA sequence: TGTGCCAGCTCACCTAGACAGGGCCGAGAGGGCTACACCTTC.

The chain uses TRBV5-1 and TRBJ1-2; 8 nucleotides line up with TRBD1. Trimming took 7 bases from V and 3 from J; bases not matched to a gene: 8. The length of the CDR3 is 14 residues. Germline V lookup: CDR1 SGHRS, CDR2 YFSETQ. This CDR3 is CASEDGQGDYGYTF. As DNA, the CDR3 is TGCGCCAGCGAAGATGGACAGGGCGACTATGGCTACACCTTC.

The CDR3 nucleotides are TGTGCCAGCAGCTTCCGGGACAGGGATTATGGCTACACCTTC. Its protein is CASSFRDRDYGYTF. The rearrangement links TRBV7-2 to TRBJ1-2; 9 nucleotides line up with TRBD1. This CDR3 comprises 14 residues. The J segment lost 5 bases and the V segment lost 3 bases, leaving 4 bases of the junction unmatched. Germline CDR1 SGHTA, CDR2 FQGNSA.

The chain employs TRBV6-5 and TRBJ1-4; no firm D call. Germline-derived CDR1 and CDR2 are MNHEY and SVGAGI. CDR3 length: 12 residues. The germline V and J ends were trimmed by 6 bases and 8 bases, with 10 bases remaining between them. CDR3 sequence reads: CASRTSGEKLFF. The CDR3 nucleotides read TGTGCCAGCAGAACCTCGGGGGAAAAACTGTTTTTT.

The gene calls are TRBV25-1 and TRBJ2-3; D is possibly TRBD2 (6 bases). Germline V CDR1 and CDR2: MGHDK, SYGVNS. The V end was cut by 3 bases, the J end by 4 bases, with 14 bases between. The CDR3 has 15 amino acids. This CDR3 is CASSEGGATADTQYF. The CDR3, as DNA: TGTGCCAGCAGTGAGGGCGGGGCCACGGCAGATACGCAGTATTTT. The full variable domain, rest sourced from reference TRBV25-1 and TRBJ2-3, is EADIYQTPRYLVIGTGKKITLECSQTMGHDKMYWYQQDPGMELHLIHYSYGVNSTEKGDLSSESTVSRIRTEHFPLTLESARPSHTSQYLCASSEGGATADTQYFGPGTRLTVL.

CDR3 sequence: CASSLQQGGKAFF. Written as DNA, the CDR3 is TGCGCCAGCAGCTTGCAACAGGGGGGGAAAGCTTTCTTT. This chain connects TRBV5-1 to TRBJ1-1; 8 nucleotides match TRBD1. Germline CDR1 is SGHRS and CDR2 is YFSETQ. V shed 1 base and J 9 bases; nucleotides not matched to a gene: 5. CDR3 length equals 13 residues.

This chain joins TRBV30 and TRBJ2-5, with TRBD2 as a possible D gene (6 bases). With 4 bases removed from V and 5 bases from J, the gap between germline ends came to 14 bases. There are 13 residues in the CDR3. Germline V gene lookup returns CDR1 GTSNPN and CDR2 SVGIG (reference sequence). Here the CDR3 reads CAWNRREKETQYF. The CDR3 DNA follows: TGTGCCTGGAATAGGCGGGAAAAGGAGACCCAGTACTTC.

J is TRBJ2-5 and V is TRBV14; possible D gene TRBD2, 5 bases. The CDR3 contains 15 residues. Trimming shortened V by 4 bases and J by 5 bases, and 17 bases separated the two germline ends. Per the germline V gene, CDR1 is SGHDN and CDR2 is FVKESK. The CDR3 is CASSLRGKALETQYF. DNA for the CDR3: TGTGCCAGCAGCCTCCGGGGTAAGGCCTTGGAGACCCAGTACTTC.

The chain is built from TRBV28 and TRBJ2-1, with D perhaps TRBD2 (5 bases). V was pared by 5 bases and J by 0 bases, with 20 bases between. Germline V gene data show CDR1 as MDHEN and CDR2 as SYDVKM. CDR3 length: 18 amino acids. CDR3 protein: CASSLRAVVDFSYNEQFF. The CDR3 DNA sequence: TGTGCCAGCAGTCTCAGAGCGGTCGTAGACTTCTCCTACAATGAGCAGTTCTTC.

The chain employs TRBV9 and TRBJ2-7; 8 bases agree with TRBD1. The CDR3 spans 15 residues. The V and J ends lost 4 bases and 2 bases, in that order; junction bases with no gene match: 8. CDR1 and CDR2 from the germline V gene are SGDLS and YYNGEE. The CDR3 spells CASSSDPQGAYEQYF. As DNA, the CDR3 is TGTGCCAGCAGCTCCGACCCACAGGGGGCCTACGAGCAGTACTTC. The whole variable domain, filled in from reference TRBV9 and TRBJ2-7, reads DSGVTQTPKHLITATGQRVTLRCSPRSGDLSVYWYQQSLDQGLQFLIQYYNGEERAKGNILERFSAQQFPDLHSELNLSSLELGDSALYFCASSSDPQGAYEQYFGPGTRLTVT.

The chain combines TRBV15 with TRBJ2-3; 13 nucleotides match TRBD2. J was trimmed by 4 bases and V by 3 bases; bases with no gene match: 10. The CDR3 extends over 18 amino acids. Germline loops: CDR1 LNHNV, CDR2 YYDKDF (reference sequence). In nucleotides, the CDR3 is TGTGCCACCAGCAGGCCCTCGGGGACTAGCGGGGTTGCAGATACGCAGTATTTT. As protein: CATSRPSGTSGVADTQYF.

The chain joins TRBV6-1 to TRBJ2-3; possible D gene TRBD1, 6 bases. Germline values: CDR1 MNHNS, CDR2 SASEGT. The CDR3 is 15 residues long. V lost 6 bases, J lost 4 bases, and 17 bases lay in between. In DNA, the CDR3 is TGTGCCAGCAGAGGGGACACCGGCTTCCCAGATACGCAGTATTTT. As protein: CASRGDTGFPDTQYF.

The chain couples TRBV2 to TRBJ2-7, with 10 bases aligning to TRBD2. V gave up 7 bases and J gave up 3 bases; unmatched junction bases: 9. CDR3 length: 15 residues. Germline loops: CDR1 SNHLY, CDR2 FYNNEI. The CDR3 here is CASTEASGRIYEQYF. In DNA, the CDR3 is TGTGCCAGCACGGAGGCTAGCGGGAGAATCTACGAGCAGTACTTC.

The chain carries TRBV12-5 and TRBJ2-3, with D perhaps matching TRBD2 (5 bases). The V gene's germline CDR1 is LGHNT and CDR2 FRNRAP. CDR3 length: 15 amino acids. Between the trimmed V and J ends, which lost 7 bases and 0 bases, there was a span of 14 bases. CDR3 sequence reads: CASALVTTSTDTQYF. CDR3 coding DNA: TGTGCTAGTGCTTTAGTGACTACTAGCACAGATACGCAGTATTTT.

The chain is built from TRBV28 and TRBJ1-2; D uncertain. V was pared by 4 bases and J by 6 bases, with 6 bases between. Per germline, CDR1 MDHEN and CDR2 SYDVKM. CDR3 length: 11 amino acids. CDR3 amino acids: CASSSGNGYTF. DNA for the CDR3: TGTGCCAGCAGTTCGGGGAATGGCTACACCTTC.

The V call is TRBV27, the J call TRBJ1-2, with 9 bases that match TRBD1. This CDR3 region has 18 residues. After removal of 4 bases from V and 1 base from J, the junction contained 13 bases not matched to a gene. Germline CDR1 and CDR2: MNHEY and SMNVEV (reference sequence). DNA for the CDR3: TGTGCCAGCAGTTCCCTACCGGGACAGGGTTTTTTTAACTATGGCTACACCTTC. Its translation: CASSSLPGQGFFNYGYTF.

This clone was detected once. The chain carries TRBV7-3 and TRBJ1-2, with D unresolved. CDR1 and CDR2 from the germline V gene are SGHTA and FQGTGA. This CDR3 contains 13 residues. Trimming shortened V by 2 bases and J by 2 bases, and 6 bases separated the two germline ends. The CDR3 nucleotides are TGTGCCAGCAGCTTAGGAGGAAACTATGGCTACACCTTC. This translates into CASSLGGNYGYTF.

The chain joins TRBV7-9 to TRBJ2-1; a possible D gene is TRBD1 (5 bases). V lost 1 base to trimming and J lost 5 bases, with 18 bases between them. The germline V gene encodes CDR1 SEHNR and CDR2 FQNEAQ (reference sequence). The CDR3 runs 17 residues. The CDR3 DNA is TGTGCCAGCAGCTTAGTTTGGTCCAGGGCTCGGCACAATGAGCAGTTCTTC. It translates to CASSLVWSRARHNEQFF.

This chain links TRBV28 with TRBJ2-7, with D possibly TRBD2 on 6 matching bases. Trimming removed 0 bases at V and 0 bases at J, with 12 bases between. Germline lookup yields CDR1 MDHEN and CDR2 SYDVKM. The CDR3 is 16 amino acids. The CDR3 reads CASSLWGGGHSYEQYF. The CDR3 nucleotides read TGTGCCAGCAGTTTATGGGGGGGTGGTCACTCCTACGAGCAGTACTTC.

CDR3 bases: TGTGCCAGTAGAATTACCGGGACAGCTTCAAATGGCTACACCTTC. This sequence encodes CASRITGTASNGYTF. V is TRBV19 and J is TRBJ1-2, with TRBD1 matching over 7 bases. Trimming took 6 bases from V and 6 from J; bases not matched to a gene: 13. This CDR3 has 15 residues. CDR1 is LNHDA and CDR2 is SQIVND in the germline V gene (reference sequence).

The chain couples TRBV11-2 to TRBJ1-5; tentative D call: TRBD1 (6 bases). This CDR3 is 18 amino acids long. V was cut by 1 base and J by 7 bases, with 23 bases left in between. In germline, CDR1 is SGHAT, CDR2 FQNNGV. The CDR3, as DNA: TGTGCCAGCAGCTTAGGTACTTTACAGGGTGATCTGAGGCAGCCCCAGCATTTT. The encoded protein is CASSLGTLQGDLRQPQHF.

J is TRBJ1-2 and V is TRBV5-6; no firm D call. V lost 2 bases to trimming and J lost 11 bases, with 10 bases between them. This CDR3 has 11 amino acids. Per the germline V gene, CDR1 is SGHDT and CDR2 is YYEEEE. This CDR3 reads CASSLSLSYTF. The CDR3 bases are TGTGCCAGCAGCTTATCACTGAGTTACACCTTC.

CDR3 bases: TGTGCCAGCAAGCCAAACATCCAAAGCGTCTTAGGCACTGAAGCTTTCTTT. It translates to CASKPNIQSVLGTEAFF. The genes are TRBV27 and TRBJ1-1; D is undetermined. The length of the CDR3 is 17 residues. The germline CDR1 and CDR2 sequences are MNHEY and SMNVEV (reference sequence). V was shortened by 7 bases and J by 4 bases, with 25 bases between the two germline ends.

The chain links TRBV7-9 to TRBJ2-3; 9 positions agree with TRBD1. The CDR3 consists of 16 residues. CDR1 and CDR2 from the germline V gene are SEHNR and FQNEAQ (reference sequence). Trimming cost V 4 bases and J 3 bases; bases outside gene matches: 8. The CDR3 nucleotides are TGTGCCAGCAGCTACCTACCGGGACAGGGAACAGATACGCAGTATTTT. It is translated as CASSYLPGQGTDTQYF.

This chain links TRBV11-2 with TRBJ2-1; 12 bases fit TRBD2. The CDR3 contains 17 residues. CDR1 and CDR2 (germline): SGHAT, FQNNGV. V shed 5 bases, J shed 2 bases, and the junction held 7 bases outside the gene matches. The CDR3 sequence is CASSHTSGRQTYNEQFF. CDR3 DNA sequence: TGTGCCAGCAGCCATACTAGCGGGAGGCAAACCTACAATGAGCAGTTCTTC.